The 31 T cell receptor beta chains listed next were all sequenced from one sample in a study of blood T cell repertoires in COVID-19. This table comes from immunoSEQ multiplex PCR, and its TCRdb copy is limited to in-frame clones, with some not included. There are about 250,000 clones in the sample; nearly 90% occur only once, and around 3% lies in the top ten. The material sequenced was peripheral blood. These receptors were collected from a man aged 18 to 30 with active or convalescent COVID-19.

J is TRBJ1-2 and V is TRBV15; 7 nucleotides line up with TRBD1. The CDR3 sequence is 15 residues long. CDR1 LNHNV and CDR2 YYDKDF come from the germline V gene (reference sequence). J lost 6 bases, V lost 5 bases, and 12 bases had no gene match. The CDR3, as DNA: TGTGCCACCAGCTGGGGAACAGGGGAATTAAATGGCTACACCTTC. This translates into CATSWGTGELNGYTF.

The chain recombines TRBV4-3 with TRBJ2-3; D gene unclear. The ends were cut back, 0 bases at V and 0 bases at J, with 7 bases in the middle. Germline loops: CDR1 LGHNA, CDR2 YSLEER. The CDR3 is made up of 15 amino acids. CDR3: CASSQDRVSTDTQYF. The CDR3 DNA sequence: TGCGCCAGCAGCCAAGATCGGGTTAGCACAGATACGCAGTATTTT.

This clone was observed a single time. J is TRBJ2-1 and V is TRBV9; D call uncertain. Deletions cut 0 bases from V and 1 base from J, with 11 bases between. CDR3 length equals 16 residues. Per germline, CDR1 SGDLS and CDR2 YYNGEE. The chain's CDR3 is CASSVGLVGSYNEQFF. DNA of the CDR3: TGTGCCAGCAGCGTAGGGCTGGTCGGGTCCTACAATGAGCAGTTCTTC. Filled out from reference TRBV9 and TRBJ2-1, the complete variable domain reads DSGVTQTPKHLITATGQRVTLRCSPRSGDLSVYWYQQSLDQGLQFLIQYYNGEERAKGNILERFSAQQFPDLHSELNLSSLELGDSALYFCASSVGLVGSYNEQFFGPGTRLTVL.

The chain's CDR3 is CASSLWGHGGDKNIQYF. The CDR3 coding sequence is TGTGCCAGCAGCTTGTGGGGGCACGGGGGGGACAAAAACATTCAGTACTTC. The chain joins TRBV7-2 to TRBJ2-4; 8 bases map to TRBD2. After removal of 3 bases from V and 3 bases from J, the junction contained 10 bases not matched to a gene. CDR3 length: 17 residues. The germline gives CDR1 SGHTA, CDR2 FQGNSA.

The table lists this clone with a count of one. The chain links TRBV3-1 (or the pseudogene TRBV3-2) to TRBJ2-3; 9 positions agree with TRBD2. CDR1 and CDR2 (germline): LGHDT, YNNKEL (reference sequence). V lost 1 base to trimming and J lost 0 bases; unmatched junction nucleotides: 5. The CDR3 consists of 17 residues. CDR3 residues: CASSQGLAAPSTDTQYF. The CDR3, as DNA: TGTGCCAGCAGCCAAGGACTAGCGGCTCCTAGCACAGATACGCAGTATTTT.

In this sample, this clone turned up a few times. CDR3 DNA sequence: TGTGCCAGTAGCCGGGACAGGGATCAGCCCCAGCATTTT. Its translation: CASSRDRDQPQHF. The V gene is TRBV19, the J gene TRBJ1-5, with 9 nucleotides matching TRBD1. After removal of 6 bases from V and 5 bases from J, the junction contained 2 bases not matched to a gene. Germline V gives CDR1 LNHDA, CDR2 SQIVND (reference sequence). The CDR3 runs 13 residues.

The chain is built from TRBV19 and TRBJ2-7; D possibly corresponds to TRBD2 (7 bases). Trimming took 5 bases from V and 3 from J, leaving 17 bases between them. Germline values: CDR1 LNHDA, CDR2 SQIVND (reference sequence). The CDR3 loop spans 15 amino acids. CDR3 coding DNA: TGTGCCAGTAGTTTAGGTCGCGGGGGCTACTACGAGCAGTACTTC. Its protein product is CASSLGRGGYYEQYF.

The rearrangement uses TRBV5-1 and TRBJ1-1; perhaps TRBD1 as D (5 bases). Trimming removed 2 bases at V and 0 bases at J, with 14 bases between. CDR1 SGHRS and CDR2 YFSETQ come from the germline V gene. The length of the CDR3 is 16 residues. CDR3 nucleotides: TGCGCCAGCAGCTTAGGGACTGAGGTCGTGAACACTGAAGCTTTCTTT. Translating gives CASSLGTEVVNTEAFF.

In its sample, this clone was seen a few times. The chain carries TRBV5-1 and TRBJ1-4; 8 bases are shared with TRBD1. The CDR3 sequence is 15 residues long. Germline CDR1 reads SGHRS; CDR2 reads YFSETQ. The junction had 1 base not matched to a gene; V was cut back by 1 base and J by 2 bases. The CDR3 is CASSLQGATNEKLFF. CDR3 coding DNA: TGCGCCAGCAGCTTGCAGGGGGCGACTAATGAAAAACTGTTTTTT.

The rearrangement uses TRBV2 and TRBJ2-5, with D unresolved. Germline lookup yields CDR1 SNHLY and CDR2 FYNNEI. This CDR3 is built from 13 residues. Trimming cost V 4 bases and J 0 bases, with 6 bases left between them. This chain's CDR3 is CASSARYQETQYF. DNA of the CDR3: TGTGCCAGCAGTGCCCGTTACCAAGAGACCCAGTACTTC. Variable domain in full (rest from reference TRBV2 and TRBJ2-5): EPEVTQTPSHQVTQMGQEVILRCVPISNHLYFYWYRQILGQKVEFLVSFYNNEISEKSEIFDDQFSVERPDGSNFTLKIRSTKLEDSAMYFCASSARYQETQYFGPGTRLLVL.

The J gene is TRBJ1-6, the V gene TRBV7-2, with TRBD1 as a possible D gene (6 bases). With 2 bases removed from V and 9 bases from J, the gap between germline ends came to 20 bases. This CDR3 is 17 amino acids long. Germline lookup yields CDR1 SGHTA and CDR2 FQGNSA. CDR3 residues: CASSLTGGAVDISPLHF. DNA for the CDR3: TGTGCCAGCAGCTTAACGGGGGGGGCGGTTGATATTTCACCCCTCCACTTT.

The chain recombines TRBV19 with TRBJ1-1; the D gene is possibly TRBD1 (5 bases). V shed 4 bases and J shed 10 bases, with 10 bases lying between them. CDR3 size: 11 residues. Germline V CDR1 and CDR2: LNHDA, SQIVND (reference sequence). The CDR3 DNA sequence: TGTGCCAGTAGTACAGGGCCGGGAGCTTTCTTT. Encoded protein: CASSTGPGAFF.

This sequence joins TRBV7-2 and TRBJ2-5; D uncertain. The CDR3 totals 11 residues. V dropped 5 bases and J dropped 4 bases, with 5 bases sitting between them. Germline V gene lookup returns CDR1 SGHTA and CDR2 FQGNSA. CDR3 DNA: TGTGCCAGCAGCAACTCAGAGACCCAGTACTTC. It specifies CASSNSETQYF.

The chain uses TRBV7-9 and TRBJ2-1; 11 bases match TRBD1. V lost 5 bases to trimming and J lost 9 bases; unmatched junction nucleotides: 9. The CDR3 has 15 amino acids. Germline V gene sequence: CDR1 SEHNR, CDR2 FQNEAQ (reference sequence). This CDR3 is CASSPGQGVGGEQFF. CDR3 DNA: TGTGCCAGCAGCCCGGGACAGGGGGTAGGTGGTGAGCAGTTCTTC.

The genes are TRBV19 and TRBJ1-6; weak D call: TRBD1 (5 bases). The germline CDR1 and CDR2 sequences are LNHDA and SQIVND (reference sequence). The CDR3 totals 14 residues. The germline V and J ends were trimmed by 3 bases and 8 bases, with 11 bases remaining between them. CDR3 amino acids: CASSIAWGDSPLHF. In DNA, the CDR3 is TGTGCCAGTAGTATCGCTTGGGGCGATTCACCCCTCCACTTT.

The V gene is TRBV12-3 or TRBV12-4, the J gene TRBJ1-1; no firm D call. The CDR3 covers 12 residues. Trimming shortened V by 7 bases and J by 2 bases, and 8 bases separated the two germline ends. This CDR3 reads CASNILNTEAFF. The CDR3, as DNA: TGTGCCAGCAACATTCTCAACACTGAAGCTTTCTTT.

The chain is built from TRBV6-5 and TRBJ2-7; TRBD2 agrees at 8 bases. The CDR3 loop spans 15 amino acids. After removal of 6 bases from V and 2 bases from J, the junction contained 9 bases not matched to a gene. Germline V gives CDR1 MNHEY, CDR2 SVGAGI. CDR3 in DNA: TGTGCCAGCAGAAACACCGGGACTAGTCCCTACGAGCAGTACTTC. Translated: CASRNTGTSPYEQYF.

The V gene is TRBV11-2, the J gene TRBJ2-3; a weak D match, TRBD1 (5 bases). The CDR3 has 16 amino acids. The V gene's germline CDR1 is SGHAT and CDR2 FQNNGV. Trimming shortened V by 1 base and J by 2 bases, and 13 bases separated the two germline ends. The CDR3 bases are TGTGCCAGCAGCTTAGGAACAGGAAAATACACAGATACGCAGTATTTT. Translated, it gives CASSLGTGKYTDTQYF.

This rearrangement joins TRBV25-1 to TRBJ1-3; D is unclear. Germline V gene sequence: CDR1 MGHDK, CDR2 SYGVNS. CDR3 length: 14 residues. V shed 1 base and J shed 2 bases, with 6 bases lying between them. The CDR3 DNA reads as TGTGCCAGCAGTGAATGGGGAGCTGGAAACACCATATATTTT. Protein product: CASSEWGAGNTIYF.

The chain is built from TRBV15 and TRBJ1-1; unclear D gene. Looked up from germline, CDR1 is LNHNV and CDR2 is YYDKDF (reference sequence). With 2 bases removed from V and 3 bases from J, the gap between germline ends came to 10 bases. The CDR3 sequence is 14 residues long. The CDR3 loop is CATSRPEGYTEAFF. For the CDR3, the DNA is TGTGCCACCAGCAGACCGGAGGGTTACACTGAAGCTTTCTTT.

J is TRBJ1-1 and V is TRBV29-1; D is ambiguous. Looked up from germline, CDR1 is SQVTM and CDR2 is ANQGSEA. V was clipped by 3 bases and J by 6 bases, with 17 bases between them. This CDR3 contains 14 residues. CDR3 residues: CSVDWGGPAAEAFF. The CDR3 region has the DNA TGCAGCGTTGATTGGGGAGGACCCGCGGCTGAAGCTTTCTTT.

This clone was detected once. V usage is TRBV7-3 and J usage is TRBJ2-7; the match to TRBD2 covers 13 bases. V gave up 6 bases and J gave up 3 bases; unmatched junction bases: 11. The CDR3 covers 17 residues. Germline loops: CDR1 SGHTA, CDR2 FQGTGA. CDR3 residues: CASSFSGLAGVYYEQYF. DNA for the CDR3: TGTGCCAGCAGTTTCTCCGGACTAGCGGGGGTCTACTACGAGCAGTACTTC.

The chain recombines TRBV7-8 with TRBJ1-3; unclear D gene. CDR1 is SGHVS and CDR2 is FQNEAQ in the germline V gene. V lost 5 bases, J lost 2 bases, and 7 bases lay in between. CDR3 size: 13 residues. In DNA form, the CDR3 reads TGTGCCAGCAGCCAACACCCTGGAAACACCATATATTTT. This encodes CASSQHPGNTIYF. Full variable domain (remainder filled in from reference TRBV7-8 and TRBJ1-3): GAGVSQSPRYKVAKRGQDVALRCDPISGHVSLFWYQQALGQGPEFLTYFQNEAQLDKSGLPSDRFFAERPEGSVSTLKIQRTQQEDSAVYLCASSQHPGNTIYFGEGSWLTVV.

The chain is built from TRBV19 and TRBJ1-2; D remains unclear. This CDR3 is built from 12 residues. The V end was cut by 7 bases, the J end by 8 bases, with 14 bases between. Germline assignment: CDR1 LNHDA and CDR2 SQIVND (reference sequence). This CDR3 reads CASISGAGGYTF. As DNA, the CDR3 is TGTGCCAGTATCTCTGGTGCGGGGGGCTACACCTTC.

J is TRBJ1-6 and V is TRBV6-6; perhaps TRBD1 as D (5 bases). This CDR3 is 14 amino acids long. Trimming stripped 2 bases from V and 6 bases from J, with 8 bases between. CDR1 is MNHNY and CDR2 is SVGAGI in the germline V gene (reference sequence). The CDR3 nucleotides read TGTGCCAGCAGTTACGGGGGGGTTAATTCACCCCTCCACTTT. Translating it yields CASSYGGVNSPLHF.

The table lists this clone with a count of one. J is TRBJ2-5 and V is TRBV7-3, with 12 bases aligning to TRBD1. This CDR3 contains 15 residues. The junction had 1 base not matched to a gene; V was cut back by 4 bases and J by 1 base. Germline loops: CDR1 SGHTA, CDR2 FQGTGA. The CDR3 region has the DNA TGTGCCAGCAGCTGGGGACAGGGGGCCCAAGAGACCCAGTACTTC. Protein sequence: CASSWGQGAQETQYF.

V and J are TRBV10-3 and TRBJ1-2; D remains unclear. The CDR3 spans 15 residues. Trimming took off 3 bases at V and 3 bases at J, with 14 bases between the two ends. CDR1 and CDR2 from the germline V gene are ENHRY and SYGVKD. The DNA of the CDR3 is TGTGCCATCAGTGAACTCCGAAACGGAGACTATGGCTACACCTTC. Its protein is CAISELRNGDYGYTF.

The chain has TRBV6-1 and TRBJ2-2; D is unresolved. V gave up 3 bases and J gave up 6 bases, with 11 bases separating them. Germline V gene data show CDR1 as MNHNS and CDR2 as SASEGT. This CDR3 contains 14 residues. CDR3 bases: TGTGCCAGCAGTGACGGAGTCGGAGCCGGGGAGCTGTTTTTT. Protein sequence: CASSDGVGAGELFF.

The chain couples TRBV25-1 to TRBJ1-2, with a possible D match to TRBD1 (5 bases). The CDR3 has 12 amino acids. CDR1 and CDR2 from the germline V gene are MGHDK and SYGVNS. V was pared by 6 bases and J by 4 bases, with 9 bases between. CDR3 in amino acids: CASSGGIYGYTF. CDR3 bases: TGTGCCAGCAGCGGGGGGATCTATGGCTACACCTTC.

In DNA form, the CDR3 reads TGTGCCTGGGACAGGGGATTCGGCGATAGCAATCAGCCCCAGCATTTT. Translated, it gives CAWDRGFGDSNQPQHF. The chain is built from TRBV30 and TRBJ1-5; 8 bases are a match to TRBD1. With V trimmed by 5 bases and J by 0 bases, 9 bases remained unmatched. CDR1 and CDR2 (germline): GTSNPN, SVGIG (reference sequence). The CDR3 covers 16 residues.

The chain carries TRBV5-1 and TRBJ1-1; the match to TRBD1 covers 7 bases. This CDR3 is 14 amino acids long. Germline CDR1 reads SGHRS; CDR2 reads YFSETQ. V gave up 5 bases and J gave up 5 bases; unmatched junction bases: 9. The CDR3, as DNA: TGCGCCAGCAGGAACGAGGGGGCTAGTACTGAAGCTTTCTTT. Translating it yields CASRNEGASTEAFF.